This TCR beta chain originates from a study of T cells in Graves' hyperthyroidism and ophthalmopathy. Overall study context: Pretreatment peripheral blood was obtained at initial diagnosis.

RNA transcripts yielded amplified TCR beta CDR3 regions. HTBI primers were the set used in a first-round RT-PCR of the TCR CDR3. Each CDR3 protein is one row after TCRdb ran MiXCR on the multiplex PCR reads. The sample lists fewer than 650,000 distinct CDR3 sequences, roughly 14% occurring once. Germline CDR1 reads SQVTM; CDR2 reads ANQGSEA. With 2 bases removed from V and 2 bases from J, the gap between germline ends came to 7 bases. The CDR3 is 12 amino acids. This clonotype was observed a handful of times. The sequence was obtained from a woman aged 25 to 39 with Graves' hyperthyroidism that later progressed to Graves' ophthalmopathy. Material for sequencing was blood. The rearrangement uses TRBV29-1 and TRBJ2-7; D is ambiguous. The CDR3 region has the DNA TGCAGCGTTGAACGTAGCCCCTACGAGCAGTACTTC. Translated, it gives CSVERSPYEQYF.